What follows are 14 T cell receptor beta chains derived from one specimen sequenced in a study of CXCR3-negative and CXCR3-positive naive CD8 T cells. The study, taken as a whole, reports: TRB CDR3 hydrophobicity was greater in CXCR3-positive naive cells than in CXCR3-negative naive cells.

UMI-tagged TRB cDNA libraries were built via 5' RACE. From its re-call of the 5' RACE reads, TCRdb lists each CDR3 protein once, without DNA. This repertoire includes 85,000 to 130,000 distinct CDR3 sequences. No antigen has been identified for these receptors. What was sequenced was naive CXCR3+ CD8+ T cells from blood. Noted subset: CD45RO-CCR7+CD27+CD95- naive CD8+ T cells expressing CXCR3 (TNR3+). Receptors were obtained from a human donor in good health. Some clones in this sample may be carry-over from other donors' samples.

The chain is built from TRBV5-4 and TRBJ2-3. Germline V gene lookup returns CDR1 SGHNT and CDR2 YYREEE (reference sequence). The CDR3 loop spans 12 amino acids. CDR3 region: CASSRGLDTQYF.

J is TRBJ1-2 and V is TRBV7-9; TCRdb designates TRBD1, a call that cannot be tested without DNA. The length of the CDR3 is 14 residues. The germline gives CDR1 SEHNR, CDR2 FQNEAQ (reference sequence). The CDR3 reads CASSFGGQGNGYTF.

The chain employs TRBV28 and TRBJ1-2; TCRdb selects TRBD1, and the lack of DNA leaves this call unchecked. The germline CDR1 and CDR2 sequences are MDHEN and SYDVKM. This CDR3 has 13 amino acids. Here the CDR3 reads CASSFGEGVGYTF.

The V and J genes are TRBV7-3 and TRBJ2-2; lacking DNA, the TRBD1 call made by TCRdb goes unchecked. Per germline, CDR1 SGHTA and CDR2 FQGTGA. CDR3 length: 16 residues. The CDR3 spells CASSQIHRAAPGELFF.

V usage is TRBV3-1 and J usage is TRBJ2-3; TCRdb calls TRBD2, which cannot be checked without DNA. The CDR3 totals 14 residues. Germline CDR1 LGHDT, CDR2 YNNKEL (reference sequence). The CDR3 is CASSQDGLADTQYF.

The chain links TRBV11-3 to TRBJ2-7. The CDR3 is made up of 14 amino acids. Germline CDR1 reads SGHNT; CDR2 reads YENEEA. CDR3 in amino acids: CASSYPGDAYEQYF.

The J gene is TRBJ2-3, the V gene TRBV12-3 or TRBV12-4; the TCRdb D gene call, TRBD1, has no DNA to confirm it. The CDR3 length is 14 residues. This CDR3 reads CASSAGTSGDTQYF.

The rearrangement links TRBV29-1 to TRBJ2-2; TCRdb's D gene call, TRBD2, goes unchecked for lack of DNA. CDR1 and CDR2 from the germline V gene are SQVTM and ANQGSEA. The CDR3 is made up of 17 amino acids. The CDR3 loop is CSVEGGGTSGTTGELFF.

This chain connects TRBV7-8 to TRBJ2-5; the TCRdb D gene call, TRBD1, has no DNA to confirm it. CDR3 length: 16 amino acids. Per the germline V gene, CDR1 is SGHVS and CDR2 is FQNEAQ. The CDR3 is CASSLVSRGRGETQYF. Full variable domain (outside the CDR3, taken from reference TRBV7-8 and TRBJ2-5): GAGVSQSPRYKVAKRGQDVALRCDPISGHVSLFWYQQALGQGPEFLTYFQNEAQLDKSGLPSDRFFAERPEGSVSTLKIQRTQQEDSAVYLCASSLVSRGRGETQYFGPGTRLLVL.

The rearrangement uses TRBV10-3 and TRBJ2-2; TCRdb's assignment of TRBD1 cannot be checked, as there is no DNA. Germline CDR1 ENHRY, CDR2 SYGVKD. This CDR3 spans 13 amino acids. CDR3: CATGDPDTGELFF.

The chain's CDR3 is CASSLDAEAGLTDTQYF. V and J are TRBV7-2 and TRBJ2-3; TCRdb gives TRBD2 as the D gene, but with no DNA this cannot be confirmed. The CDR3 is made up of 17 amino acids. CDR1 SGHTA and CDR2 FQGNSA come from the germline V gene.

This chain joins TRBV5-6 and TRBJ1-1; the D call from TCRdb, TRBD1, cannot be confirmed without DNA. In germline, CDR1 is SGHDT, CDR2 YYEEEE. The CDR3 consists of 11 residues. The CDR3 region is CASSLTGEAFF.

The CDR3 sequence: CATSRQGGDTQYF. The V and J genes are TRBV15 and TRBJ2-3; TCRdb calls TRBD1, which cannot be checked without DNA. This CDR3 is 13 amino acids long. The germline gives CDR1 LNHNV, CDR2 YYDKDF (reference sequence).

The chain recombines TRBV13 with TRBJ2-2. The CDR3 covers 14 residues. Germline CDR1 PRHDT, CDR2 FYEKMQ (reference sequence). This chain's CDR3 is CASSLRGLAGELFF.